One and the same sample provided the 10 T cell receptor beta chains below, sequenced in a study of blood T cell repertoires in COVID-19. Libraries were prepared by immunoSEQ multiplex PCR; TCRdb keeps only in-frame clonotypes and omits some of them. Among about 400,000 clones listed, 70% to 90% were seen once. The source material was PBMCs or T cells enriched from blood (not recorded which). These receptors were collected from a woman aged 18-30 years with acute COVID-19.

This chain uses TRBV3-1 (or the pseudogene TRBV3-2) with TRBJ1-3; TRBD1 is a possible D gene (6 bases). Trimming shortened V by 3 bases and J by 8 bases, and 20 bases separated the two germline ends. Germline V gene lookup returns CDR1 LGHDT and CDR2 YNNKEL (reference sequence). This CDR3 has 16 amino acids. The CDR3 protein is CASSHEARGRGDTIYF. In DNA, the CDR3 is TGTGCCAGCAGCCATGAGGCGCGGGGGCGCGGGGACACCATATATTTT.

This rearrangement joins TRBV27 to TRBJ2-3, with D possibly TRBD1 on 5 matching bases. The V gene's germline CDR1 is MNHEY and CDR2 SMNVEV (reference sequence). The length of the CDR3 is 15 residues. Trimming shortened V by 5 bases and J by 2 bases, and 14 bases separated the two germline ends. Here the CDR3 reads CASSTHQGDTDTQYF. The CDR3, as DNA: TGTGCCAGCAGTACTCACCAGGGTGACACAGATACGCAGTATTTT.

V is TRBV5-1 and J is TRBJ2-6, with no clear D. This CDR3 comprises 15 residues. V dropped 2 bases and J dropped 0 bases, with 6 bases sitting between them. Per the germline V gene, CDR1 is SGHRS and CDR2 is YFSETQ. CDR3 bases: TGCGCCAGCAGCTTTGCGCTCTCTGGGGCCAACGTCCTGACTTTC. It translates to CASSFALSGANVLTF.

The chain uses TRBV7-8 and TRBJ2-5; D might be TRBD1 (6 bases). Germline V gives CDR1 SGHVS, CDR2 FQNEAQ. V gave up 1 base and J gave up 1 base, with 7 bases separating them. The CDR3 has 14 residues. CDR3 in DNA: TGTGCCAGCAGCTTAGGGACAGTCCAAGAGACCCAGTACTTC. Translating gives CASSLGTVQETQYF. Combining the CDR3 with reference TRBV7-8 and TRBJ2-5 gives the whole variable domain GAGVSQSPRYKVAKRGQDVALRCDPISGHVSLFWYQQALGQGPEFLTYFQNEAQLDKSGLPSDRFFAERPEGSVSTLKIQRTQQEDSAVYLCASSLGTVQETQYFGPGTRLLVL.

The rearrangement uses TRBV6-4 and TRBJ1-5; a possible D gene is TRBD1 (6 bases). The CDR3 is 14 amino acids. Germline V gene sequence: CDR1 MRHNA, CDR2 SNTAGT. Trimming left V 3 bases short and J 6 bases short, with 12 bases between. The CDR3 bases are TGTGCCAGCAGTGAAAAGGGGGAGTGTCAGCCCCAGCATTTT. Translated: CASSEKGECQPQHF.

The chain is built from TRBV20-1 and TRBJ2-7; no reliable D call. The CDR3 sequence is 11 residues long. The V gene's germline CDR1 is DFQATT and CDR2 SNEGSKA (reference sequence). Trimming stripped 3 bases from V and 5 bases from J, with 8 bases between. The CDR3 spells CSASLVDEQYF. DNA of the CDR3: TGCAGTGCTAGTTTGGTAGACGAGCAGTACTTC.

The chain employs TRBV4-1 and TRBJ2-7; a weak D match, TRBD2 (5 bases). CDR3 size: 15 residues. V was clipped by 1 base and J by 1 base, with 11 bases between them. Germline assignment: CDR1 MGHRA and CDR2 YSYEKL. CDR3 nucleotides: TGCGCCAGCAGCCAAGTCTGGTCGGGGTCCTACGAGCAGTACTTC. It yields the protein CASSQVWSGSYEQYF.

The table lists this clone with a count of one. V and J are TRBV11-3 and TRBJ2-7; D gene unclear. V lost 3 bases and J lost 1, with 10 bases in between. This CDR3 region has 14 residues. Per germline, CDR1 SGHNT and CDR2 YENEEA. CDR3 region: CASSLRPSSYEQYF. The DNA for the CDR3 is TGTGCCAGCAGCTTGAGGCCATCGTCCTACGAGCAGTACTTC.

V is TRBV14 and J is TRBJ1-1; D possibly corresponds to TRBD1 (6 bases). CDR1 SGHDN and CDR2 FVKESK come from the germline V gene. V lost 2 bases, J lost 1 base, and 8 bases lay in between. The CDR3 extends over 14 amino acids. The CDR3 region has the DNA TGTGCCAGCAGCCAACAGACAGGGAACACTGAAGCTTTCTTT. It translates to CASSQQTGNTEAFF.

V usage is TRBV7-9 and J usage is TRBJ2-7, with D unclear. Trimming cost V 5 bases and J 1 base, with 12 bases left between them. Germline CDR1 and CDR2: SEHNR and FQNEAQ (reference sequence). There are 14 residues in the CDR3. In DNA, the CDR3 is TGTGCCAGCAGCCCCGTTCGGAGTTCCTACGAGCAGTACTTC. The encoded protein is CASSPVRSSYEQYF.